This entry describes one TCR beta chain. Its binding antigen is unknown. No much larger clone exists at a distance of one base, and base qualities are not known. Each collaborating institution followed its own protocols to collect whole blood in K2EDTA tubes. Collaborator samples were shipped for TCRbeta analysis as frozen whole blood, isolated PBMCs, or DNA extracted from either sample type. The source of the sample is a study of blood T cell repertoires in COVID-19 (dated by TCRdb to the early 2020s). Study-level background: The collaborator samples originated in the United States, Italy and Spain and spanned the acute and convalescent phases of COVID-19. The prospective study material was composed of cDNA or gDNA derived from T cells, B-cell-depleted T cells, or PBMCs. Sample metadata almost always included a de-identified subject ID, COVID-19 status, age in years and sex. The samples were drawn from the first 160 participants of the ongoing ImmuneRACE study and from some 1,300 subjects provided by 6 global collaborators. The repertoires were released in a freely available public database intended as a resource for research on the immune response to SARS-CoV-2. HLA class I and class II types, where available, came from metadata supplied by the sample provider rather than from assay-based typing. Subjects who had been exposed to COVID-19, were actively infected with it, or had recovered from it provided the deeply sampled blood TCRbeta repertoires that made up the dataset.

V and J are trimmed by 6 bases and 0 bases, and the gene matches miss 3 bases of the junction. The CDR3 covers 14 residues, taking in both the cysteine and the phenylalanine. The entry retains the CDR3 DNA only, 42 bases that are in frame from base 1. The germline V gene (reference sequence) yields LNHDA for CDR1 and SQIVND for CDR2. TCRbeta CDR3 regions were amplified from genomic DNA by means of the immunoSEQ Assay, a bias-controlled multiplex PCR. The original pipeline was this. The number of nucleated cells in each sample was estimated from the amplification of reference gene primers within the assay. Sequence reads were collapsed and filtered to measure the absolute abundance of every unique TCRbeta CDR3 rearrangement. For each sample, productive Simpson clonality was calculated as the square root of Simpson's diversity index over productive rearrangements. This is the immuneACCESS table as TCRdb keeps it, with only in-frame sequences that have V and J called. A part of the clones is gone; compared with another copy, unresolved V genes explain less than half, and the rest is unexplained. V, J and clone size reflect that table, while D and trimming were determined from the DNA. A total of approximately 48,000 clones appear in this sample, 75% to 90% of them only once. About 6.5% of the sample comes from the top ten.

Points the paper makes about the study in general: Clinical and demographic metadata were provided uncurated, with the amount varying by source and participant.

The TCR was taken from a man aged 60-69 years with acute or convalescent COVID-19. Sequencing used peripheral blood. The sequence joins TRBV19 to TRBJ2-3; 7 bases in between match TRBD2. CDR3 sequence: CASSRGGSTDTQYF. In nucleotides, the sequence is TGTGCCAGTAGCCGCGGGGGAAGCACAGATACGCAGTATTTT.